These 21 T cell receptor beta chains originate from one sample sequenced in a study of technical replicates of blood from several donors. Sequencing used immunoSEQ multiplex PCR; TCRdb keeps in-frame clones, though not all of them. The sample yields 80,000 or so clones, about 94% seen once. The source material was T cells isolated from PBMCs. All receptors come from a human donor in good health.

This clone was observed once. The chain joins TRBV10-3 to TRBJ2-1; tentative D call: TRBD2 (5 bases). Trimming removed 2 bases from V and 5 bases from J, with 13 bases in between. CDR3 length equals 15 residues. In germline, CDR1 is ENHRY, CDR2 SYGVKD. CDR3 DNA: TGTGCCATCAGTGAGCCCGTTGCCGGGAACAATGAGCAGTTCTTC. Encoded protein: CAISEPVAGNNEQFF.

V usage is TRBV14 and J usage is TRBJ2-5; no firm D call. The CDR3 consists of 14 residues. The germline gives CDR1 SGHDN, CDR2 FVKESK. Trimming stripped 1 base from V and 5 bases from J, with 11 bases between. The CDR3 protein is CASSQARFQETQYF. The CDR3, as DNA: TGTGCCAGCAGCCAAGCTAGGTTTCAGGAGACCCAGTACTTC.

V gene TRBV28 combines with J gene TRBJ2-3; 8 nucleotides line up with TRBD1. CDR3 length: 15 amino acids. J gave up 3 bases and V 1 base, and 3 bases lay outside the gene matches. CDR1 is MDHEN and CDR2 is SYDVKM in the germline V gene. The CDR3 coding sequence is TGTGCCAGCAGTTTATCCGGACAGGGAACAGATACGCAGTATTTT. Its translation is CASSLSGQGTDTQYF.

The chain has TRBV29-1 and TRBJ2-1; TRBD2 might be the D (6 bases). CDR3 size: 14 residues. Trimming removed 6 bases at V and 5 bases at J, with 17 bases between. Germline-derived CDR1 and CDR2 are SQVTM and ANQGSEA. CDR3 region: CSVGGMGRDNEQFF. The CDR3 DNA reads as TGCAGCGTGGGAGGAATGGGGCGCGACAATGAGCAGTTCTTC.

This clone was detected only once. The gene calls are TRBV7-2 and TRBJ2-1, with 10 bases aligning to TRBD2. The CDR3 runs 12 residues. The trim removed 5 bases at V and 15 bases at J, leaving 7 bases unmatched. CDR1 and CDR2 from the germline V gene are SGHTA and FQGNSA. The CDR3 is CASSRTGTSVFF. The CDR3 DNA sequence: TGTGCCAGCAGCCGGACCGGGACTAGCGTGTTCTTC.

The rearrangement uses TRBV27 and TRBJ2-7; D is perhaps TRBD2 (5 bases). V was pared by 8 bases and J by 2 bases, with 13 bases between. The CDR3 extends over 13 amino acids. Germline V gene sequence: CDR1 MNHEY, CDR2 SMNVEV (reference sequence). CDR3 nucleotide sequence: TGTGCCAGCGGACTCCTGAATACCTACGAGCAGTACTTC. Its translation is CASGLLNTYEQYF.

This chain connects TRBV25-1 to TRBJ1-2, with D unresolved. Germline CDR1 and CDR2: MGHDK and SYGVNS. V dropped 0 bases and J dropped 11 bases, with 7 bases sitting between them. The CDR3 runs 11 residues. The CDR3: CASSEYGIYTF. The DNA for the CDR3 is TGTGCCAGCAGTGAATACGGTATTTACACCTTC.

V is TRBV11-1 and J is TRBJ1-1, with 8 bases fitting TRBD1. The CDR3 sequence is 13 residues long. CDR1 is SGHAT, CDR2 FQDESV, per germline (reference sequence). V was clipped by 8 bases and J by 5 bases; unmatched bases: 7. CDR3 in amino acids: CASSGQGWTEAFF. The CDR3 nucleotides are TGTGCCAGCTCTGGACAGGGCTGGACTGAAGCTTTCTTT.

This sequence joins TRBV5-6 and TRBJ2-7; 10 positions match TRBD2. The germline CDR1 and CDR2 sequences are SGHDT and YYEEEE. The CDR3 loop spans 15 amino acids. The J segment lost 3 bases and the V segment lost 4 bases, leaving 7 bases of the junction unmatched. CDR3 DNA: TGTGCCAGCAGCGCCTTACTAGCGGGGAACTACGAGCAGTACTTC. Translated: CASSALLAGNYEQYF.

This clone was seen only once. V and J are TRBV18 and TRBJ2-1; D possibly corresponds to TRBD2 (7 bases). This CDR3 spans 16 amino acids. V was trimmed by 3 bases and J by 0 bases, leaving 12 bases between them. Germline loops: CDR1 KGHSH, CDR2 LQKENI. The CDR3 is CASSPEGGGSYNEQFF. CDR3 nucleotides: TGTGCCAGCTCACCGGAGGGGGGGGGCTCCTACAATGAGCAGTTCTTC.

The count of this clone is one. Compared with germline, one end of the junction differs, possibly owing to a read error. The genes are TRBV10-3 and TRBJ2-7; TRBD2 matches 7 bases. The germline V gene encodes CDR1 ENHRY and CDR2 SYGVKD. This CDR3 comprises 12 residues. In nucleotides, the CDR3 is TGTGCCCTCAGGACTAGGGGCGACGAGCAGTACTTC. Amino acid sequence: CALRTRGDEQYF.

V and J are TRBV7-9 and TRBJ2-7; 7 bases line up with TRBD1. With V trimmed by 2 bases and J by 5 bases, 9 bases remained unmatched. Per the germline V gene, CDR1 is SEHNR and CDR2 is FQNEAQ (reference sequence). The CDR3 runs 15 residues. The CDR3: CASSLYGRGIHEQYF. CDR3 sequence (DNA): TGTGCCAGCAGCTTATACGGCAGGGGGATCCACGAGCAGTACTTC. Complete variable domain (other parts from reference TRBV7-9 and TRBJ2-7): DTGVSQNPRHKITKRGQNVTFRCDPISEHNRLYWYRQTLGQGPEFLTYFQNEAQLEKSRLLSDRFSAERPKGSFSTLEIQRTEQGDSAMYLCASSLYGRGIHEQYFGPGTRLTVT.

The V gene is TRBV5-4, the J gene TRBJ2-3, with 9 positions matching TRBD1. After removal of 4 bases from V and 4 bases from J, the junction contained 10 bases not matched to a gene. Germline CDR1 reads SGHNT; CDR2 reads YYREEE (reference sequence). This CDR3 is built from 16 residues. CDR3 protein: CASSARDREIADTQYF. In DNA, the CDR3 is TGTGCCAGCAGCGCTAGGGACAGGGAGATCGCAGATACGCAGTATTTT.

As for this clone: Other nucleotide sequences from this sample produce the same CDR3. This rearrangement joins TRBV27 to TRBJ2-7; 10 nucleotides align to TRBD1. V was pared by 3 bases and J by 4 bases, with 3 bases of the junction left unmatched. CDR1 is MNHEY, CDR2 SMNVEV, per germline (reference sequence). The CDR3 has 14 amino acids. Here the CDR3 reads CASSLTGGVYEQYF. The CDR3 nucleotides read TGTGCCAGCAGTTTGACAGGGGGCGTTTACGAGCAGTACTTC.

The rearrangement uses TRBV28 and TRBJ2-7; no firm D call. The CDR3 loop spans 11 amino acids. V was clipped by 3 bases and J by 7 bases, with 7 bases between them. CDR1 is MDHEN and CDR2 is SYDVKM in the germline V gene. The CDR3 region is CASSLLEEQYF. CDR3 DNA sequence: TGTGCCAGCAGTTTGTTAGAGGAGCAGTACTTC.

CDR3 DNA sequence: TGTGCCAGCAGTCCAACTAGCGGGAGCTGGACCGGGGAGCTGTTTTTT. It encodes CASSPTSGSWTGELFF. This chain links TRBV27 with TRBJ2-2; 11 positions agree with TRBD2. Looked up from germline, CDR1 is MNHEY and CDR2 is SMNVEV (reference sequence). This CDR3 spans 16 amino acids. Trimming cost V 5 bases and J 5 bases; bases outside gene matches: 7.

V usage is TRBV5-1 and J usage is TRBJ1-2, with TRBD1 matching over 8 bases. The CDR3 extends over 14 amino acids. The germline gives CDR1 SGHRS, CDR2 YFSETQ. V trimming: 3 bases; J trimming: 4 bases; junction bases outside the gene matches: 5. CDR3: CASSSGQGIYGYTF. The CDR3 region has the DNA TGCGCCAGCAGCTCCGGACAGGGAATCTATGGCTACACCTTC.

The rearrangement joins TRBV1 to TRBJ1-2; TRBD1 reflects the table's D call only, with no check against the DNA. TRBV1 is reported as a pseudogene. The CDR3 consists of 19 residues. The CDR3 loop is CTSSQDSPRDRVYNYGYTF. Here the CDR3 DNA reads TGCACCAGCAGCCAAGACAGTCCCAGGGACAGGGTTTATAACTATGGCTACACCTTC.

The V gene is TRBV7-9, the J gene TRBJ1-3; D may be TRBD1 (6 bases). This CDR3 is built from 16 residues. Trimming removed 5 bases at V and 3 bases at J, with 17 bases between. Germline V CDR1 and CDR2: SEHNR, FQNEAQ (reference sequence). The CDR3 region has the DNA TGTGCCAGCAGCCAGGGGTCAGGATCAATTGGAAACACCATATATTTT. This codes for CASSQGSGSIGNTIYF. The variable domain in full, completed from reference TRBV7-9 and TRBJ1-3, reads DTGVSQNPRHKITKRGQNVTFRCDPISEHNRLYWYRQTLGQGPEFLTYFQNEAQLEKSRLLSDRFSAERPKGSFSTLEIQRTEQGDSAMYLCASSQGSGSIGNTIYFGEGSWLTVV.

This clone has a single count. The same CDR3 is also encoded by other DNA sequences in this sample. This chain joins TRBV5-4 and TRBJ1-1, with D uncertain. CDR1 is SGHNT, CDR2 YYREEE, per germline (reference sequence). This CDR3 comprises 12 residues. Trimming took off 3 bases at V and 3 bases at J, with 6 bases between the two ends. Here the CDR3 reads CASSYRDTEAFF. In DNA form, the CDR3 reads TGTGCCAGCAGCTACCGAGACACTGAAGCTTTCTTT.

The chain is built from TRBV27 and TRBJ2-7; D call uncertain. The length of the CDR3 is 14 residues. V was clipped by 4 bases and J by 0 bases, with 10 bases between them. Germline V gene sequence: CDR1 MNHEY, CDR2 SMNVEV (reference sequence). The CDR3 loop reads CASSSIEVSYEQYF. CDR3 DNA: TGTGCCAGCAGTTCCATCGAGGTCTCCTACGAGCAGTACTTC.